These 18 T cell receptor beta chains came from one sample sequenced in a study of graft-versus-host responses after intestinal transplantation. Their antigens are not known. Sequenced by immunoSEQ multiplex PCR; TCRdb stores in-frame clones only, minus some. The sample includes about 70,000 clones, approximately 96% seen only once; the top ten take over 0.45%. Sequenced here: unstimulated CD8+ T cells sorted from spleen or lymph node cells, sampled before intestinal transplant. These receptors were taken from a human donor who received an intestinal transplant.

J is TRBJ2-3 and V is TRBV29-1; TRBD2 aligns across 11 bases. The CDR3 is 17 amino acids. The germline gives CDR1 SQVTM, CDR2 ANQGSEA. J gave up 6 bases and V 0 bases, and 11 bases lay outside the gene matches. The DNA for the CDR3 is TGCAGCGTTGAAGATCAGGGACTAGCGGCCGCAGCGGATACGCAGTATTTT. Amino acid sequence: CSVEDQGLAAAADTQYF.

V gene TRBV5-5 combines with J gene TRBJ2-7; 7 nucleotides align to TRBD1. After removal of 1 base from V and 4 bases from J, the junction contained 11 bases not matched to a gene. Germline V gene sequence: CDR1 SGHKS, CDR2 YYEKEE (reference sequence). This CDR3 comprises 16 residues. The CDR3 spells CASSLPPFDRVYEQYF. The DNA for the CDR3 is TGTGCCAGCAGCTTGCCCCCCTTCGACAGGGTTTACGAGCAGTACTTC.

The rearrangement links TRBV6-6 to TRBJ1-1, with D tentatively TRBD1 (5 bases). In germline, CDR1 is MNHNY, CDR2 SVGAGI (reference sequence). The CDR3 length is 14 residues. Trimming left V 5 bases short and J 2 bases short, with 12 bases between. The CDR3 DNA is TGTGCCAGCAGTCAGACAGAGGTTAACACTGAAGCTTTCTTT. Amino acid sequence: CASSQTEVNTEAFF.

This sequence joins TRBV6-4 and TRBJ2-2, with D hard to call. From germline, CDR1 is MRHNA and CDR2 SNTAGT. The length of the CDR3 is 13 residues. The V and J ends lost 2 bases and 6 bases respectively, with 7 bases between them. CDR3 protein: CASSDPESGELFF. CDR3 sequence (DNA): TGTGCCAGCAGTGACCCAGAATCCGGGGAGCTGTTTTTT.

This clone is a singleton in its sample. The V gene is TRBV28, the J gene TRBJ1-5; D unclear. V lost 3 bases and J 6 bases, leaving 9 bases between the germline ends. The CDR3 has 13 amino acids. The germline V gene has CDR1 MDHEN and CDR2 SYDVKM. The CDR3 loop reads CASSFGSGQPQHF. The CDR3 DNA follows: TGTGCCAGCAGTTTTGGGTCGGGTCAGCCCCAGCATTTT.

The CDR3 DNA follows: TGTGCCAGCTCCTCTACTATGGCTGAAGCTTTCTTT. Translated, it gives CASSSTMAEAFF. This chain connects TRBV27 to TRBJ1-1, with D hard to call. Trimming took 8 bases from V and 6 from J, leaving 13 bases between them. The CDR3 extends over 12 amino acids. CDR1 is MNHEY and CDR2 is SMNVEV in the germline V gene (reference sequence).

The chain combines TRBV13 with TRBJ2-2, with D uncertain. The germline V gene encodes CDR1 PRHDT and CDR2 FYEKMQ (reference sequence). The V end lost 8 bases, the J end lost 7 bases, and 8 bases lay between the germline ends. The CDR3 consists of 11 residues. The CDR3 nucleotides are TGTGCCAGCGGCTCCAACGGGGAGCTGTTTTTT. This encodes CASGSNGELFF.

The rearrangement links TRBV7-9 to TRBJ2-1; the D gene is possibly TRBD1 (6 bases). The CDR3 runs 15 residues. CDR1 and CDR2 from the germline V gene are SEHNR and FQNEAQ (reference sequence). Trimming shortened V by 2 bases and J by 3 bases, and 11 bases separated the two germline ends. CDR3 in DNA: TGTGCCAGCAGCTTACCCGGACAGATCTACAATGAGCAGTTCTTC. It specifies CASSLPGQIYNEQFF.

The V gene is TRBV7-2, the J gene TRBJ2-1; 8 bases are a match to TRBD1. The V and J ends lost 5 bases and 3 bases, in that order; junction bases with no gene match: 9. This CDR3 contains 16 residues. Germline CDR1 SGHTA, CDR2 FQGNSA. The CDR3 nucleotides are TGTGCCAGCAGCGCACGGACAGGGCCGTACTACAATGAGCAGTTCTTC. It codes for CASSARTGPYYNEQFF.

V is TRBV7-9 and J is TRBJ2-2; D ambiguous. The CDR3 is 13 residues long. Germline CDR1 is SEHNR and CDR2 is FQNEAQ (reference sequence). V was pared by 3 bases and J by 6 bases, with 8 bases between. CDR3 residues: CASSFGPPGELFF. CDR3 bases: TGTGCCAGCAGCTTTGGACCCCCCGGGGAGCTGTTTTTT.

This chain uses TRBV27 with TRBJ2-1, with D possibly TRBD2 on 5 matching bases. Germline loops: CDR1 MNHEY, CDR2 SMNVEV (reference sequence). V was clipped by 6 bases and J by 8 bases, with 26 bases between them. The CDR3 covers 17 residues. CDR3 amino acids: CASRQPDSDTFVDEQFF. CDR3 DNA sequence: TGTGCCAGCAGGCAACCAGATAGCGATACCTTTGTGGATGAGCAGTTCTTC.

The chain is built from TRBV5-1 and TRBJ2-7; D call uncertain. V lost 2 bases and J lost 2, with 11 bases in between. CDR3 length: 14 residues. Germline V gene data show CDR1 as SGHRS and CDR2 as YFSETQ. The CDR3 DNA follows: TGCGCCAGCAGCTTTGAAAGGCCACCCTACGAGCAGTACTTC. Its translation: CASSFERPPYEQYF.

This chain connects TRBV27 to TRBJ2-7; TRBD1 matches 9 bases. The CDR3 totals 16 residues. V gave up 5 bases and J gave up 3 bases; unmatched junction bases: 11. CDR1 and CDR2 from the germline V gene are MNHEY and SMNVEV (reference sequence). CDR3 DNA: TGTGCCAGCAGTCCCCGGACAGGGGATGGCTTCTACGAGCAGTACTTC. It specifies CASSPRTGDGFYEQYF.

The table lists this clone with a few counts. The chain employs TRBV10-2 and TRBJ1-3; 8 nucleotides agree with TRBD1. V was clipped by 11 bases and J by 4 bases; unmatched bases: 7. The CDR3 contains 13 residues. The germline V gene has CDR1 WSHSY and CDR2 SAAADI. The CDR3 DNA sequence: TGCGCCTGCATCGACAGGGGAGGAAACACCATATATTTT. It translates to CACIDRGGNTIYF.

This rearrangement joins TRBV10-1 to TRBJ2-7; 7 bases are shared with TRBD2. The germline V gene encodes CDR1 WNHNN and CDR2 SYGVQD (reference sequence). This CDR3 has 14 amino acids. The J segment lost 4 bases and the V segment lost 4 bases, leaving 7 bases of the junction unmatched. The CDR3 DNA is TGCGCCAGCAGTGCGGGGGGAAGTGGGTACGAGCAGTACTTC. Amino acids: CASSAGGSGYEQYF.

This clone was counted between two and nine times. The V call is TRBV9, the J call TRBJ2-1; 8 bases agree with TRBD2. The V gene's germline CDR1 is SGDLS and CDR2 YYNGEE. Losses at the gene ends were 4 bases for V and 3 bases for J; bases not matched to a gene: 6. The CDR3 length is 15 residues. The CDR3 reads CASSYGGEDYNEQFF. The CDR3 coding sequence is TGTGCCAGCAGCTACGGGGGGGAGGACTACAATGAGCAGTTCTTC.

The V call is TRBV7-9, the J call TRBJ2-5; D remains ambiguous. Trimming cost V 11 bases and J 2 bases, with 15 bases left between them. Per the germline V gene, CDR1 is SEHNR and CDR2 is FQNEAQ (reference sequence). The CDR3 is 13 residues long. The CDR3 loop is CAYRGHPQETQYF. For the CDR3, the DNA is TGTGCCTACCGTGGCCACCCTCAAGAGACCCAGTACTTC.

The chain recombines TRBV27 with TRBJ1-2; 9 positions agree with TRBD1. The CDR3 covers 15 residues. Trimming removed 4 bases from V and 4 bases from J; junction bases left unmatched: 7. Germline V gene lookup returns CDR1 MNHEY and CDR2 SMNVEV (reference sequence). Here the CDR3 reads CASSSTGGVSYGYTF. CDR3 DNA sequence: TGTGCCAGCAGTTCGACAGGGGGAGTGAGCTATGGCTACACCTTC.